A selection of T cell receptor beta chains follows, all from one sample in a study of cytotoxic CD8 clonotypes in ibrutinib-treated CLL. TCRdb's table, derived via immunoSEQ multiplex PCR, lists solely in-frame clones and lacks some. The data contain approximately 350,000 clones, 67% of them singletons. The source material was PBMCs, sampled after 36 months of ibrutinib treatment. The receptors originated from a human donor with chronic lymphocytic leukemia. Each CDR3 is given with its conserved first and last residue. Each record gives: D gene, clone size, V gene, J gene, CDR3 length, CDR3 DNA, CDR3 protein. D genes are given only for firm matches. Rows may omit the clone size; those that give it use once, few, many or a size class.

.,.,TRBV10-3,TRBJ2-7,11,TGTGCCATCAGGGACAGTATCGAGCAGTACTTC,CAIRDSIEQYF
.,.,TRBV10-1,TRBJ2-3,11,TGCGCCAGCCCGCAGGGAGATACGCAGTATTTT,CASPQGDTQYF
.,few,TRBV15,TRBJ2-5,16,TGTGCCACCAGCAGGGCGGCAGATCGGTACCAAGAGACCCAGTACTTC,CATSRAADRYQETQYF
.,.,TRBV5-1,TRBJ2-7,13,TGCGCCAGCAGCATGGACGGTCTCTACGAGCAGTACTTC,CASSMDGLYEQYF
.,.,TRBV9,TRBJ2-3,14,TGTGCCAGCAGCGTTCATTCTAGCACAGATACGCAGTATTTT,CASSVHSSTDTQYF
TRBD1,.,TRBV6-6,TRBJ1-6,16,TGTGCCAGCAGTTACCCCCGGGACAGGGCCTGGTCACCCCTCCACTTT,CASSYPRDRAWSPLHF
.,.,TRBV6-1,TRBJ1-4,17,TGTGCCAGCAGTGAATGGGACCCCACGTCCACTAATGAAAAACTGTTTTTT,CASSEWDPTSTNEKLFF
TRBD1,.,TRBV7-3,TRBJ1-2,13,TGTGCCAGCAGCCTGGGACAGGGAGATGGCTACACCTTC,CASSLGQGDGYTF
.,.,TRBV2,TRBJ1-2,13,TGTGCCAGCCCCGGCCGGCTCTCCTATGGCTACACCTTC,CASPGRLSYGYTF
.,few,TRBV28,TRBJ1-5,15,TGTGCCACCTTACGACAGCTCTATAGCAATCAGCCCCAGCATTTT,CATLRQLYSNQPQHF
.,.,TRBV7-2,TRBJ1-1,14,TGTGCCAGCAGCTTAGTCCAGGCTGGCACTGAAGCTTTCTTT,CASSLVQAGTEAFF
TRBD2,.,TRBV7-9,TRBJ2-7,16,TGTGCCAGCAGCTTAGACCAGGTAGCGGGGGTCTACGAGCAGTACTTC,CASSLDQVAGVYEQYF
.,.,TRBV5-1,TRBJ2-2,13,TGCGCCAGCAGCTGGGGAGTGGCCGGGGAGCTGTTTTTT,CASSWGVAGELFF
TRBD1,.,TRBV6-6,TRBJ1-3,15,TGTGCCAGCAGTTCCCGACAGGGCCTAGGAAACACCATATATTTT,CASSSRQGLGNTIYF
.,few,TRBV4-1,TRBJ1-6,18,TGCGCCAGCAGCCAAGCTAAATCGGGGGGCGCATATAATTCACCCCTCCACTTT,CASSQAKSGGAYNSPLHF
TRBD2,.,TRBV15,TRBJ2-3,16,TGTGCCACCAGCATCCGAGCGGGGACGAACACAGATACGCAGTATTTT,CATSIRAGTNTDTQYF
TRBD1,.,TRBV10-2,TRBJ2-5,16,TGCGCCAGCAGAGCGAGTGGACAGGGAGTGAGAGAGACCCAGTACTTC,CASRASGQGVRETQYF
TRBD1,.,TRBV4-2,TRBJ1-1,16,TGTGCCAGCAGCCAAGATCATGTAGGGACAGTACGAACAGCTTTCTTT,CASSQDHVGTVRTAFF
TRBD1,.,TRBV10-3,TRBJ2-3,17,TGTGCCATCAGTGAGCGAACCGGGACAGGGGAGACAGATACGCAGTATTTT,CAISERTGTGETDTQYF
.,.,TRBV20-1,TRBJ1-2,9,TGCAGTGCTAGAAGAGGCTACACCTTC,CSARRGYTF
.,.,TRBV10-3,TRBJ1-4,17,TGTGCCATCAGTGAGGCCGGGGGAGGGGCGACTAATGAAAAACTGTTTTTT,CAISEAGGGATNEKLFF
TRBD2,.,TRBV4-1,TRBJ2-3,17,TGCGCCAGCAGCCCCATGGGTAGCGGGGGCGCGACAGATACGCAGTATTTT,CASSPMGSGGATDTQYF
.,.,TRBV4-1,TRBJ2-1,18,TGCGCCAGCAGCCAGGCATGGACGAGCGGCACCCCGAGTGGGGAGCAGTTCTTC,CASSQAWTSGTPSGEQFF
TRBD1,once,TRBV6-5,TRBJ2-7,13,TGTGCCACCCTCGGGGACAGCTCCTACGAGCAGTACTTC,CATLGDSSYEQYF
TRBD2,.,TRBV9,TRBJ2-3,16,TGTGCCAGCAGCGTAGGGACGGGGGGGGTCACAGATACGCAGTATTTT,CASSVGTGGVTDTQYF
.,few,TRBV18,TRBJ1-1,13,TGTGCCAGCTCACCACGAACGAACACTGAAGCTTTCTTT,CASSPRTNTEAFF
TRBD1,.,TRBV5-1,TRBJ2-7,14,TGCGCCAGCTCTTCCGGGACAGGGTTCTACGAGCAGTACTTC,CASSSGTGFYEQYF
.,.,TRBV4-1,TRBJ1-2,16,TGCGCCAGCAGCCAAGTTCGGGTCGGGCCCCCTTATGGCTACACCTTC,CASSQVRVGPPYGYTF
.,.,TRBV2,TRBJ1-2,13,TGTGCCAGCAGTTTCGACAGAAGCTATGGCTACACCTTC,CASSFDRSYGYTF
.,.,TRBV5-4,TRBJ2-5,15,TGTGCCAGCAGCTTGTCCCCAGGGGTTGGGGAGACCCAGTACTTC,CASSLSPGVGETQYF
.,few,TRBV5-6,TRBJ1-2,14,TGTGCCAGCAGCTTGTGGGTCCAGGAGGGTGGCTACACCTTC,CASSLWVQEGGYTF
.,.,TRBV7-3,TRBJ2-7,16,TGTGCCAGCAGCTTAATTCGAGCCCGACATAAACACGAGCAGTACTTC,CASSLIRARHKHEQYF
TRBD2,once,TRBV9,TRBJ2-5,16,TGTGCCAGCAGCACACGGACTAGCGGGAGTAAGGAGACCCAGTACTTC,CASSTRTSGSKETQYF
.,.,TRBV10-3,TRBJ1-3,15,TGTGCCATCAGTGAGTCAGGGTTCTCTGGAAACACCATATATTTT,CAISESGFSGNTIYF
.,.,TRBV4-1,TRBJ1-2,14,TGCGCCAGCAGCCAAGACTTCCCCAGAGATGGCTACACCTTC,CASSQDFPRDGYTF
.,.,TRBV2,TRBJ2-5,14,TGTGCCAGCAGTGGCCCGACTGGAAAAGAGACCCAGTACTTC,CASSGPTGKETQYF
TRBD1,.,TRBV4-1,TRBJ2-5,15,TGCGCCAGCAGCCAAGCTGACAGGGATGTGGAGACCCAGTACTTC,CASSQADRDVETQYF
.,.,TRBV4-1,TRBJ1-4,12,TGCGCCAGCAGCCAAGGACGGGAAAAACTGTTTTTT,CASSQGREKLFF
.,once,TRBV11-2,TRBJ2-5,12,TGTGCCAGCAGCTTAGTTGAAGGTACCCAGTACTTC,CASSLVEGTQYF
TRBD1,once,TRBV10-3,TRBJ2-5,16,TGTGCCATCAGTGAGTCGAGGGACAGGGGGCGAGAGACCCAGTACTTC,CAISESRDRGRETQYF
.,once,TRBV7-2,TRBJ1-6,15,TGTGCCAGCAGCTTGGGGGAAACCTATAATTCACCCCTCCACTTT,CASSLGETYNSPLHF
.,.,TRBV5-1,TRBJ1-2,16,TGCGCCAGCAGCTTGGGCCCACAGGGTCGGGGCTATGGCTACACCTTC,CASSLGPQGRGYGYTF
TRBD2,.,TRBV5-1,TRBJ2-1,17,TGCGCCAGCAGTCCGGGACTAGCGGGAGGGCCTCTCAATGAGCAGTTCTTC,CASSPGLAGGPLNEQFF
.,few,TRBV10-3,TRBJ2-1,12,TGTGCCATCAGGGGAGCCTACAATGAGCAGTTCTTC,CAIRGAYNEQFF
.,once,TRBV5-1,TRBJ2-7,13,TGCGCCAGCAGCTTGGACACCTCCTACGAGCAGTACTTC,CASSLDTSYEQYF
.,.,TRBV19,TRBJ1-5,14,TGTGCCAGTAGTACGACAGATAGCAATCAGCCCCAGCATTTT,CASSTTDSNQPQHF
.,few,TRBV7-9,TRBJ2-2,17,TGTGCCAGCAGCCCCAGACCGTTCCATAAGGACACCGGGGAGCTGTTTTTT,CASSPRPFHKDTGELFF
.,few,TRBV2,TRBJ1-5,20,TGTGCCAGCAGTGAAGCGAGGTTGCCAGGAGTTTTACCTAGCAATCAGCCCCAGCATTTT,CASSEARLPGVLPSNQPQHF
.,.,TRBV18,TRBJ2-6,18,TGTGCCAGCTCACCACGGGACCTGCCTACTTCTGGGGCCAACGTCCTGACTTTC,CASSPRDLPTSGANVLTF
TRBD1,few,TRBV10-2,TRBJ2-7,15,TGCGCCAGCAGGCCCCCGACAGGGATCCCCTACGAGCAGTACTTC,CASRPPTGIPYEQYF
.,.,TRBV15,TRBJ2-3,17,TGTGCCACCAGCAGAGATGAGTTTACTGGGGTTGTAGATACGCAGTATTTT,CATSRDEFTGVVDTQYF
.,.,TRBV6-1,TRBJ2-1,16,TGTGCCAGCAGCGAACCGCGGGGCTCTTCCTACAATGAGCAGTTCTTC,CASSEPRGSSYNEQFF
.,.,TRBV7-3,TRBJ2-1,14,TGTGCCAGCAGACGAAACCAGGGGGGCAATGAGCAGTTCTTC,CASRRNQGGNEQFF
TRBD1,.,TRBV6-1,TRBJ2-2,12,TGTGCCAGCCCAGGGGGAACCGGGGAGCTGTTTTTT,CASPGGTGELFF
.,.,TRBV4-1,TRBJ2-7,16,TGCGCCAGCAGCCCGGACCGGGCGACGGGGCCCTACGAGCAGTACTTC,CASSPDRATGPYEQYF
.,.,TRBV25-1,TRBJ1-2,14,TGTGCCAGCCGGCGGGACGGACCTAACTATGGCTACACCTTC,CASRRDGPNYGYTF
TRBD1,.,TRBV9,TRBJ1-1,13,TGTGCCAGCAGCCTAAGGACAGGGGGGAAAGCTTTCTTT,CASSLRTGGKAFF
.,.,TRBV20-1,TRBJ1-3,11,TGCAGTGCCTTGACAGGAAACACCATATATTTT,CSALTGNTIYF